This is a list of T cell receptor beta chains from one sample in a study of blood T cell repertoires in COVID-19. Measured with immunoSEQ multiplex PCR; TCRdb has only the in-frame clones, and not every one. The profile shows fewer than 250,000 clones, approximately 90% of them singletons. Sequenced: peripheral blood. The receptors stem from a man in his forties with acute or convalescent COVID-19. Both conserved end residues are part of each CDR3. The order of the fields is clone size, V gene, CDR3 length, D gene, J gene, CDR3 DNA, CDR3 protein. The D gene is left open where the match is weak. Size values are once, few and many counts, or a class for expanded clones, and some rows have none.

clone_size: NA
v_call: TRBV28
cdr3_length: 15
d_call: TRBD2
j_call: TRBJ2-2
cdr3_nt: TGTGCCACCGCCGGGCCTCGGGGGGACACCGGGGAGCTGTTTTTT
cdr3_aa: CATAGPRGDTGELFF

clone_size: NA
v_call: TRBV2
cdr3_length: 15
d_call: NA
j_call: TRBJ1-4
cdr3_nt: TGTGCCAGCAGCGACTACGGTGTACAGGGACAAAAACTGTTTTTT
cdr3_aa: CASSDYGVQGQKLFF

clone_size: NA
v_call: TRBV19
cdr3_length: 15
d_call: NA
j_call: TRBJ1-5
cdr3_nt: TGTGCCAGTAGTCCCCCAGGCCATAGCAATCAGCCCCAGCATTTT
cdr3_aa: CASSPPGHSNQPQHF

clone_size: NA
v_call: TRBV15
cdr3_length: 16
d_call: NA
j_call: TRBJ1-4
cdr3_nt: TGTGCCACCAGCAGAGATTGGGGCGCTGGTAATGAAAAACTGTTTTTT
cdr3_aa: CATSRDWGAGNEKLFF

clone_size: NA
v_call: TRBV6-5
cdr3_length: 15
d_call: TRBD1
j_call: TRBJ1-2
cdr3_nt: TGTGCCAGCAGGGGGGGACAGGGGAAAGACTATGGCTACACCTTC
cdr3_aa: CASRGGQGKDYGYTF

clone_size: NA
v_call: TRBV28
cdr3_length: 13
d_call: NA
j_call: TRBJ2-5
cdr3_nt: TGTGCCAGCAGTTGGGAGACCCGGGAGACCCAGTACTTC
cdr3_aa: CASSWETRETQYF

clone_size: NA
v_call: TRBV4-1
cdr3_length: 15
d_call: TRBD2
j_call: TRBJ2-1
cdr3_nt: TGCGCCAGCAGCCAAGGACTAGCGGGATGGGATGAGCAGTTCTTC
cdr3_aa: CASSQGLAGWDEQFF

clone_size: NA
v_call: TRBV7-9
cdr3_length: 14
d_call: NA
j_call: TRBJ1-1
cdr3_nt: TGTGCCAGCAGCCTAGAGGGGGTCTCCACTGAAGCTTTCTTT
cdr3_aa: CASSLEGVSTEAFF

clone_size: NA
v_call: TRBV2
cdr3_length: 15
d_call: NA
j_call: TRBJ2-2
cdr3_nt: TGTGCCAGCCGTCCAGGCCAGAGTCGGACCGGGGAGCTGTTTTTT
cdr3_aa: CASRPGQSRTGELFF

clone_size: NA
v_call: TRBV6-5
cdr3_length: 12
d_call: TRBD1
j_call: TRBJ1-1
cdr3_nt: TGTGCCAGCAGGGCGGGACAGACTGAAGCTTTCTTT
cdr3_aa: CASRAGQTEAFF

clone_size: NA
v_call: TRBV7-3
cdr3_length: 16
d_call: TRBD2
j_call: TRBJ2-1
cdr3_nt: TGTGCCAGCAGCGCTAGCCTCGGCGGGAGGTCGAATGAGCAGTTCTTC
cdr3_aa: CASSASLGGRSNEQFF

clone_size: NA
v_call: TRBV30
cdr3_length: 18
d_call: TRBD1
j_call: TRBJ1-5
cdr3_nt: TGTGCCTGGAGCGCCAGGGACAGGGGATTTGTGAGCAATCAGCCCCAGCATTTT
cdr3_aa: CAWSARDRGFVSNQPQHF

clone_size: NA
v_call: TRBV19
cdr3_length: 16
d_call: TRBD1
j_call: TRBJ1-1
cdr3_nt: TGTGCCAGTAGTATTGACAGGGCGGATTGGAACACTGAAGCTTTCTTT
cdr3_aa: CASSIDRADWNTEAFF

clone_size: NA
v_call: TRBV9
cdr3_length: 16
d_call: NA
j_call: TRBJ2-1
cdr3_nt: TGTGCCAGCAGCCCACCCCCGCCGGGACTGTACAATGAGCAGTTCTTC
cdr3_aa: CASSPPPPGLYNEQFF

clone_size: once
v_call: TRBV19
cdr3_length: 15
d_call: TRBD1
j_call: TRBJ1-1
cdr3_nt: TGTGCCAGTAGTCACAGACAGGGAGGAACGACTGAAGCTTTCTTT
cdr3_aa: CASSHRQGGTTEAFF

clone_size: NA
v_call: TRBV28
cdr3_length: 14
d_call: NA
j_call: TRBJ2-1
cdr3_nt: TGTGCCAGCAGTTTACGAGGGGGCTACAATGAGCAGTTCTTC
cdr3_aa: CASSLRGGYNEQFF

clone_size: NA
v_call: TRBV12-3/TRBV12-4
cdr3_length: 13
d_call: TRBD2
j_call: TRBJ2-1
cdr3_nt: TGTGCCAGCACGGGAGGCTCCTACAATGAGCAGTTCTTC
cdr3_aa: CASTGGSYNEQFF

clone_size: NA
v_call: TRBV5-5
cdr3_length: 13
d_call: NA
j_call: TRBJ1-2
cdr3_nt: TGTGCCAGCACCACGTCAGGAAACTATGGCTACACCTTC
cdr3_aa: CASTTSGNYGYTF

clone_size: NA
v_call: TRBV2
cdr3_length: 14
d_call: NA
j_call: TRBJ1-1
cdr3_nt: TGTGCCAGCAGGCTGCAAGCCATGAACACTGAAGCTTTCTTT
cdr3_aa: CASRLQAMNTEAFF

clone_size: NA
v_call: TRBV27
cdr3_length: 15
d_call: NA
j_call: TRBJ1-2
cdr3_nt: TGTGCCAGCAGGACCGGACAGCAGAGCTTCTATGGCTACACCTTC
cdr3_aa: CASRTGQQSFYGYTF

clone_size: NA
v_call: TRBV2
cdr3_length: 12
d_call: TRBD1
j_call: TRBJ2-1
cdr3_nt: TGTGCCAGCAGCGACAGGGGCAATGAGCAGTTCTTC
cdr3_aa: CASSDRGNEQFF

clone_size: NA
v_call: TRBV14
cdr3_length: 18
d_call: NA
j_call: TRBJ2-5
cdr3_nt: TGTGCCAGCAGCCAAGGTCTGAGACTAAGCGGGTTGGGGGAGACCCAGTACTTC
cdr3_aa: CASSQGLRLSGLGETQYF

clone_size: NA
v_call: TRBV11-2
cdr3_length: 15
d_call: NA
j_call: TRBJ2-7
cdr3_nt: TGTGCCAGCAGCTTAGTCGGCGGGGTCTTTACCGAGCAGTACTTC
cdr3_aa: CASSLVGGVFTEQYF

clone_size: once
v_call: TRBV6-5
cdr3_length: 16
d_call: TRBD1
j_call: TRBJ2-3
cdr3_nt: TGTGCCAGCAATTACCGGGACAGAGGGGCGCCATTCTCGCAGTATTTT
cdr3_aa: CASNYRDRGAPFSQYF

clone_size: NA
v_call: TRBV27
cdr3_length: 15
d_call: TRBD1
j_call: TRBJ1-5
cdr3_nt: TGTGCCAGCAGCCGCACCGACAGGGTTCATCAGCCCCAGCATTTT
cdr3_aa: CASSRTDRVHQPQHF

clone_size: few
v_call: TRBV5-8
cdr3_length: 16
d_call: NA
j_call: TRBJ2-1
cdr3_nt: TGTGCCAGCAGCCACGGGACTTCCTCCTCTAACAATGAGCAGTTCTTC
cdr3_aa: CASSHGTSSSNNEQFF

clone_size: NA
v_call: TRBV30
cdr3_length: 12
d_call: TRBD1
j_call: TRBJ1-1
cdr3_nt: TGTGCCTGTTCCGACAGGGGTAGTGAAGCTTTCTTT
cdr3_aa: CACSDRGSEAFF

clone_size: NA
v_call: TRBV5-6
cdr3_length: 12
d_call: NA
j_call: TRBJ2-3
cdr3_nt: TGTGCCAGCAGCCTGGCGAGGGATACGCAGTATTTT
cdr3_aa: CASSLARDTQYF

clone_size: NA
v_call: TRBV9
cdr3_length: 14
d_call: NA
j_call: TRBJ2-3
cdr3_nt: TGTGCCAGCAACTCTGGACTTAGCGGAGATACGCAGTATTTT
cdr3_aa: CASNSGLSGDTQYF

clone_size: NA
v_call: TRBV2
cdr3_length: 14
d_call: NA
j_call: TRBJ1-1
cdr3_nt: TGTGCCATCCTCGAGGCCGCGGGGGACACTGAAGCTTTCTTT
cdr3_aa: CAILEAAGDTEAFF

clone_size: few
v_call: TRBV15
cdr3_length: 15
d_call: TRBD1
j_call: TRBJ1-1
cdr3_nt: TGTGCCACCAGCCCCCCTCAGGGGGGAGTTACTGAAGCTTTCTTT
cdr3_aa: CATSPPQGGVTEAFF

clone_size: NA
v_call: TRBV29-1
cdr3_length: 15
d_call: NA
j_call: TRBJ2-2
cdr3_nt: TGCAGCGTTGCCCCCCCCAGGGTTGGCACCGGGGAGCTGTTTTTT
cdr3_aa: CSVAPPRVGTGELFF

clone_size: NA
v_call: TRBV5-1
cdr3_length: 14
d_call: NA
j_call: TRBJ1-1
cdr3_nt: TGCGCCAGCAGTTGGGGGCACAGGGATGCTGAAGCTTTCTTT
cdr3_aa: CASSWGHRDAEAFF

clone_size: NA
v_call: TRBV5-4
cdr3_length: 16
d_call: NA
j_call: TRBJ1-6
cdr3_nt: TGTGCCAGCAGCTTGGGGGCAGGAGGGGAGAGTTCACCCCTCCACTTT
cdr3_aa: CASSLGAGGESSPLHF

clone_size: NA
v_call: TRBV6-5
cdr3_length: 15
d_call: NA
j_call: TRBJ1-5
cdr3_nt: TGTGCCAGCAGTCTGGGGGGAGGGAGCAATCAGCCCCAGCATTTT
cdr3_aa: CASSLGGGSNQPQHF

clone_size: once
v_call: TRBV9
cdr3_length: 15
d_call: NA
j_call: TRBJ2-2
cdr3_nt: TGTGCCAGCAGCGCCCTCTTAGAGGGCACCGGGGAGCTGTTTTTT
cdr3_aa: CASSALLEGTGELFF

clone_size: NA
v_call: TRBV9
cdr3_length: 16
d_call: TRBD2
j_call: TRBJ2-1
cdr3_nt: TGTGCCAGCAGCACACTAGCGGGCGCGTCCTACAATGAGCAGTTCTTC
cdr3_aa: CASSTLAGASYNEQFF

clone_size: NA
v_call: TRBV27
cdr3_length: 15
d_call: TRBD1
j_call: TRBJ1-3
cdr3_nt: TGTGCCAGCAGCCTCAGGGGGGTCACTGGAAACACCATATATTTT
cdr3_aa: CASSLRGVTGNTIYF

clone_size: NA
v_call: TRBV6-5
cdr3_length: 13
d_call: NA
j_call: TRBJ1-2
cdr3_nt: TGTGCCAGCAGTTACGTAGGGGTGGGTGGCTACACCTTC
cdr3_aa: CASSYVGVGGYTF

clone_size: NA
v_call: TRBV18
cdr3_length: 16
d_call: NA
j_call: TRBJ1-1
cdr3_nt: TGTGCCAGCTCACCAGGGGGCCAGGGAAGAAACACTGAAGCTTTCTTT
cdr3_aa: CASSPGGQGRNTEAFF

clone_size: NA
v_call: TRBV3-1/TRBV3-2
cdr3_length: 15
d_call: NA
j_call: TRBJ1-6
cdr3_nt: TGTGCCAGCAGCTACCAGACAACTCATAATTCACCCCTCCACTTT
cdr3_aa: CASSYQTTHNSPLHF

clone_size: NA
v_call: TRBV6-7
cdr3_length: 17
d_call: NA
j_call: TRBJ1-6
cdr3_nt: TGTGCCAGCAGTTACCCGGGACACCCGACCGCGGGCTCACCCCTCCACTTT
cdr3_aa: CASSYPGHPTAGSPLHF

clone_size: NA
v_call: TRBV15
cdr3_length: 14
d_call: NA
j_call: TRBJ1-5
cdr3_nt: TGTGCCACCAGCAGAGACAGGCAAGGTCAGCCCCAGCATTTT
cdr3_aa: CATSRDRQGQPQHF

clone_size: NA
v_call: TRBV10-2
cdr3_length: 13
d_call: TRBD1
j_call: TRBJ1-5
cdr3_nt: TGCGCCAGCAGTTCCCAGGGGGCTACGCCCCAGCATTTT
cdr3_aa: CASSSQGATPQHF

clone_size: NA
v_call: TRBV5-4
cdr3_length: 13
d_call: TRBD1
j_call: TRBJ2-7
cdr3_nt: TGTGCCAGCAGCGGGACAGATCCCTACGAGCAGTACTTC
cdr3_aa: CASSGTDPYEQYF

clone_size: few
v_call: TRBV11-1
cdr3_length: 14
d_call: NA
j_call: TRBJ1-1
cdr3_nt: TGTGCCAGCAGCTTATCAGGATTGAACACTGAAGCTTTCTTT
cdr3_aa: CASSLSGLNTEAFF

clone_size: NA
v_call: TRBV5-8
cdr3_length: 16
d_call: TRBD1
j_call: TRBJ1-5
cdr3_nt: TGTGCCAGCAGCGCGGGGACAGCGGTTAGCAATCAGCCCCAGCATTTT
cdr3_aa: CASSAGTAVSNQPQHF

clone_size: NA
v_call: TRBV5-1
cdr3_length: 15
d_call: TRBD2
j_call: TRBJ2-7
cdr3_nt: TGCGCCAGCAGCTGGTACGGGGGGTCCTCCTACGAGCAGTACTTC
cdr3_aa: CASSWYGGSSYEQYF

clone_size: NA
v_call: TRBV19
cdr3_length: 15
d_call: TRBD2
j_call: TRBJ2-1
cdr3_nt: TGTGCCAGTAGTACCCAGGCGGGAGGATACAATGAGCAGTTCTTC
cdr3_aa: CASSTQAGGYNEQFF

clone_size: NA
v_call: TRBV24-1
cdr3_length: 16
d_call: TRBD2
j_call: TRBJ2-7
cdr3_nt: TGTGCCACCAGTGGTCCTAGCGGGGGAAGCTCCTACGAGCAGTACTTC
cdr3_aa: CATSGPSGGSSYEQYF

clone_size: NA
v_call: TRBV7-8
cdr3_length: 12
d_call: NA
j_call: TRBJ2-5
cdr3_nt: TGTGCCAGCAGCCCTGGTCGGGAGACCCAGTACTTC
cdr3_aa: CASSPGRETQYF

clone_size: NA
v_call: TRBV7-9
cdr3_length: 15
d_call: TRBD2
j_call: TRBJ2-3
cdr3_nt: TGTGCCAGCAGCTTCGCCGGGGGGGCCGGAGATACGCAGTATTTT
cdr3_aa: CASSFAGGAGDTQYF

clone_size: NA
v_call: TRBV19
cdr3_length: 19
d_call: TRBD1
j_call: TRBJ1-2
cdr3_nt: TGTGCCAGTAGTCCCCCGGCGGTTAGGGGGCGAGAAGTAAACTATGGCTACACCTTC
cdr3_aa: CASSPPAVRGREVNYGYTF

clone_size: few
v_call: TRBV5-4
cdr3_length: 12
d_call: NA
j_call: TRBJ2-7
cdr3_nt: TGTGCCAGCAGCTTTAGGGAGAACGAGCAGTACTTC
cdr3_aa: CASSFRENEQYF